This TCR beta chain emerged from a study of identical twins. Study findings and constraints: For cord blood, abundant beta clonotypes had fewer insertions, unlike memory repertoires, which showed none.

cDNA molecules carried unique molecular identifiers, and template switching added a universal primer site. TCRdb re-called the 5' RACE reads with MiXCR, one entry per CDR3 protein. The sample has about 810,000 distinct CDR3 sequences, around 12% seen once; the top ten hold roughly 1.6%. The donors were all healthy and Caucasian. This clonotype came up a few times. Its antigen is unknown. J lost 7 bases, V lost 3 bases, and 7 bases had no gene match. The CDR3 loop spans 15 amino acids. The germline V gene has CDR1 MNHEY and CDR2 SMNVEV (reference sequence). These data were also filed under a second study, of yellow fever vaccine responses in identical twins. That paper notes: The T cell response to vaccination in identical twins was reportedly partly convergent and partly personalized.

This receptor was obtained from a woman between 18 and 29 years old in good health. Material: PBMCs. This rearrangement joins TRBV27 to TRBJ2-1; TRBD1 matches at 9 bases. CDR3 sequence reads: CASSFGQGWWNEQFF. CDR3 sequence (DNA): TGTGCCAGCAGTTTCGGACAGGGGTGGTGGAATGAGCAGTTCTTC.